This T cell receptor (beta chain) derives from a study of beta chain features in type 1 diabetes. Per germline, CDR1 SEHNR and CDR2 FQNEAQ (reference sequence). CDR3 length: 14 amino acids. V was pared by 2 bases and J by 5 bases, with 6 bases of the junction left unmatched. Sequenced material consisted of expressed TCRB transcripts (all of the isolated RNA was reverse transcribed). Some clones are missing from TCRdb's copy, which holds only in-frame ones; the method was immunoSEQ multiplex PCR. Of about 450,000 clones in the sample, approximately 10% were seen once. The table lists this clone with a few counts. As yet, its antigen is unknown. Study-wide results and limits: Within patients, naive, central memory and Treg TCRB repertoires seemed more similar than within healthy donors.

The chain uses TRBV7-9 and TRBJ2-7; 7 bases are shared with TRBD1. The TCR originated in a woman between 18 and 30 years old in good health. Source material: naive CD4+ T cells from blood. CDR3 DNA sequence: TGTGCCAGCAGCTTAAATAAGGGGGCTAACGAGCAGTACTTC. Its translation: CASSLNKGANEQYF.